These 29 T cell receptor beta chains originate from one sample sequenced in a study of patients and donors after allogeneic stem cell transplantation. TCRdb reprocessed the RT-PCR reads with MiXCR, giving one entry per CDR3 protein. The sample shows roughly 880,000 distinct CDR3 sequences, 15% to 20% of them seen only once. Sequenced input: blood, either unsorted or a sorted T cell fraction (not recorded which). The receptors were gathered from a human donor who was either an allogeneic HSCT recipient or a stem cell or donor lymphocyte infusion donor (not recorded which). It is not recorded whose cells these are; they may come from a transplant donor.

The rearrangement uses TRBV5-6 and TRBJ1-2, with D uncertain. Deletions cut 0 bases from V and 4 bases from J, with 13 bases between. Germline V gene sequence: CDR1 SGHDT, CDR2 YYEEEE. This CDR3 comprises 15 residues. CDR3 residues: CASSLALADFYGYTF. The CDR3 region has the DNA TGTGCCAGCAGCTTGGCTTTGGCAGATTTCTATGGCTACACCTTC.

This clonotype was counted at least ten times. The J gene is TRBJ2-5, the V gene TRBV12-3 or TRBV12-4; TRBD1 might be the D (5 bases). This CDR3 has 14 amino acids. The germline V and J ends were trimmed by 6 bases and 4 bases, with 15 bases remaining between them. The CDR3 loop reads CASSRDRAPETQYF. DNA of the CDR3: TGTGCCAGCAGCCGAGACAGAGCGCCAGAGACCCAGTACTTC.

This clonotype was observed a few times. The chain has TRBV4-3 and TRBJ1-2; possibly TRBD1 for D (5 bases). Germline loops: CDR1 LGHNA, CDR2 YSLEER. V was pared by 5 bases and J by 8 bases, with 21 bases between. CDR3 size: 15 residues. The CDR3 DNA reads as TGCGCCAGCAGCTCGGACGGCCAAGGGGAGTTGGGCTACACCTTC. It is translated as CASSSDGQGELGYTF.

The J gene is TRBJ1-2, the V gene TRBV7-9; 7 bases are shared with TRBD1. V was clipped by 1 base and J by 3 bases; unmatched bases: 5. The CDR3 consists of 15 residues. Germline V gives CDR1 SEHNR, CDR2 FQNEAQ (reference sequence). CDR3 nucleotides: TGTGCCAGCAGCTTAGACGGGACAGCCCACTATGGCTACACCTTC. Translation: CASSLDGTAHYGYTF. Filled out from reference TRBV7-9 and TRBJ1-2, the complete variable domain reads DTGVSQNPRHKITKRGQNVTFRCDPISEHNRLYWYRQTLGQGPEFLTYFQNEAQLEKSRLLSDRFSAERPKGSFSTLEIQRTEQGDSAMYLCASSLDGTAHYGYTFGSGTRLTVV.

This clonotype was seen many times. This rearrangement joins TRBV20-1 to TRBJ1-2; TRBD1 might be the D (6 bases). The CDR3 is made up of 14 amino acids. V lost 0 bases, J lost 5 bases, and 13 bases lay in between. The germline V gene encodes CDR1 DFQATT and CDR2 SNEGSKA (reference sequence). CDR3: CSARDQGQGYGYTF. The CDR3 nucleotides are TGCAGTGCTAGAGATCAGGGCCAGGGGTATGGCTACACCTTC.

The chain links TRBV25-1 to TRBJ2-5, with 8 bases fitting TRBD1. In germline, CDR1 is MGHDK, CDR2 SYGVNS. This CDR3 contains 15 residues. V gave up 6 bases and J gave up 4 bases; unmatched junction bases: 10. The CDR3 DNA follows: TGTGCCAGCAGGGCATCCCAGGGGGCGGGAGAGACCCAGTACTTC. This translates into CASRASQGAGETQYF.

On this clonotype: Just one base apart from a much larger clone, this may be a read error. The chain employs TRBV20-1 and TRBJ1-2, with D possibly matching TRBD1 (5 bases). The CDR3 spans 14 residues. The V end lost 6 bases, the J end lost 0 bases, and 14 bases lay between the germline ends. Germline CDR1 is DFQATT and CDR2 is SNEGSKA (reference sequence). The CDR3 protein is CSAPLDTPNYGYTF. The DNA for the CDR3 is TGCAGTGCACCCCTGGACACCCCTAACTATGGCTACACCTTC.

The rearrangement joins TRBV27 to TRBJ1-5; D call uncertain. The CDR3 spans 13 residues. V was cut by 2 bases and J by 5 bases, with 7 bases left in between. In germline, CDR1 is MNHEY, CDR2 SMNVEV (reference sequence). The CDR3 DNA reads TGTGCCAGCAGTTTAGGCATATATCAGCCCCAGCATTTT. Residues: CASSLGIYQPQHF.

This clonotype was recorded a few times. CDR3 sequence (DNA): TGTGCCAGCAGCCGACGACTACCAATGGGCACAGATACGCAGTATTTT. Amino acids: CASSRRLPMGTDTQYF. The J gene is TRBJ2-3, the V gene TRBV7-2, with a weak D call TRBD2 (5 bases). Germline V lookup: CDR1 SGHTA, CDR2 FQGNSA. The CDR3 totals 16 residues. V was pared by 5 bases and J by 1 base, with 16 bases between.

This clonotype occurred a few times. This rearrangement joins TRBV18 to TRBJ1-1, with D possibly matching TRBD1 (5 bases). Germline V lookup: CDR1 KGHSH, CDR2 LQKENI. The V and J ends lost 1 base and 6 bases respectively, with 12 bases between them. There are 14 residues in the CDR3. CDR3 nucleotides: TGTGCCAGCTCACCACAGAAGGGGATCGCTGAAGCTTTCTTT. This translates into CASSPQKGIAEAFF.

The V gene is TRBV6-1, the J gene TRBJ2-3; 12 positions match TRBD2. V gave up 10 bases and J gave up 6 bases; unmatched junction bases: 8. Germline V gene lookup returns CDR1 MNHNS and CDR2 SASEGT. The CDR3 extends over 14 amino acids. The CDR3 spells CANRLAGDGDTQYF. CDR3 nucleotides: TGTGCCAATCGACTAGCGGGGGACGGGGATACGCAGTATTTT.

This clonotype turned up a few times. The chain employs TRBV6-1 and TRBJ2-5, with D possibly being TRBD1 or TRBD2 (6 bases each). V was clipped by 8 bases and J by 4 bases, with 17 bases between them. The CDR3 contains 14 residues. From germline, CDR1 is MNHNS and CDR2 SASEGT. CDR3 in amino acids: CASVFGGGGETQYF. In DNA, the CDR3 is TGTGCCAGCGTTTTCGGAGGGGGTGGAGAGACCCAGTACTTC.

This clonotype was observed a few times. This chain links TRBV12-3 or TRBV12-4 with TRBJ2-1; no clear D. The CDR3 sequence is 13 residues long. The germline V and J ends were trimmed by 2 bases and 8 bases, with 10 bases remaining between them. CDR3 nucleotide sequence: TGTGCCAGCAGTTTAAGCCCTTCGGATGAGCAGTTCTTC. This encodes CASSLSPSDEQFF.

The J gene is TRBJ2-3, the V gene TRBV5-1; D is undetermined. The length of the CDR3 is 16 residues. Germline CDR1 SGHRS, CDR2 YFSETQ. The V end lost 2 bases, the J end lost 0 bases, and 13 bases lay between the germline ends. The CDR3 here is CASSLGLKTSTDTQYF. CDR3 coding DNA: TGCGCCAGCAGCTTAGGCCTCAAAACTAGCACAGATACGCAGTATTTT.

The sample holds a few counts of this clonotype. The V gene is TRBV7-9, the J gene TRBJ2-3, with 10 bases aligning to TRBD2. The V and J ends lost 5 bases and 4 bases, in that order; junction bases with no gene match: 12. Germline V lookup: CDR1 SEHNR, CDR2 FQNEAQ (reference sequence). This CDR3 contains 17 residues. The CDR3, as DNA: TGTGCCAGCAGCCTAAGGTCTAGCGGGAGAAGGTCAGATACGCAGTATTTT. Translation: CASSLRSSGRRSDTQYF.

This clonotype has just a few counts. The V and J genes are TRBV24-1 and TRBJ2-2, with D maybe TRBD1 (6 bases). The length of the CDR3 is 15 residues. V shed 4 bases and J shed 4 bases, with 12 bases lying between them. Germline assignment: CDR1 KGHDR and CDR2 SFDVKD. Here the CDR3 reads CATSDLTGPTGELFF. The CDR3, as DNA: TGTGCCACCAGTGACTTAACAGGGCCCACCGGGGAGCTGTTTTTT.

The sample holds a few counts of this clonotype. The rearrangement uses TRBV20-1 and TRBJ2-7; TRBD1 is a possible D gene (6 bases). The CDR3 is 14 amino acids. CDR1 and CDR2 (germline): DFQATT, SNEGSKA (reference sequence). Trimming pared 6 bases from V and 0 bases from J, leaving 15 bases between. CDR3 loop: CSARSGVNSYEQYF. In DNA form, the CDR3 reads TGCAGTGCCAGGTCAGGGGTAAACTCCTACGAGCAGTACTTC.

In its sample, this clonotype was seen a few times. The chain joins TRBV6-2 or TRBV6-3 to TRBJ2-5; TRBD2 matches at 14 bases. The CDR3 consists of 19 residues. Per germline, CDR1 MNHEY and CDR2 SVGEGT. The V and J ends lost 4 bases and 2 bases, in that order; junction bases with no gene match: 12. CDR3 sequence (DNA): TGTGCCAGCAGTTCCGGTCGGGGACTAGCGGGAGCGGGACAAGAGACCCAGTACTTC. Its translation: CASSSGRGLAGAGQETQYF.

Many counts were recorded for this clonotype. The V call is TRBV12-3 or TRBV12-4, the J call TRBJ1-2, with D perhaps matching TRBD1 (5 bases). The CDR3 totals 13 residues. V was cut by 5 bases and J by 5 bases, with 12 bases left in between. The CDR3 reads CASSPRVGYGYTF. In DNA form, the CDR3 reads TGTGCCAGCAGTCCCAGGGTGGGGTATGGCTACACCTTC.

This clonotype was detected many times. No DNA is shown, since the ends of the CDR3 on it are uncertain; the CDR3 is the one TCRdb lists. This chain uses TRBV12-3 or TRBV12-4 with TRBJ2-1; the table's D call TRBD2 went unverified against the DNA. Counting both end residues, the CDR3 totals 13 amino acids. CDR3 region: CASSFWRGHEQFF.

The CDR3 reads CASARAGRSYNEQFF. The CDR3 DNA reads TGTGCCAGCGCAAGAGCGGGACGCTCCTACAATGAGCAGTTCTTC. The chain has TRBV3-1 and TRBJ2-1, with TRBD2 matching over 7 bases. V lost 8 bases, J lost 0 bases, and 7 bases stayed unmatched. The CDR3 contains 15 residues. Germline V CDR1 and CDR2: LGHDT, YNNKEL (reference sequence).

This clonotype was detected only a few times. The chain couples TRBV4-3 to TRBJ2-1; the D is unclear. CDR1 LGHNA and CDR2 YSLEER come from the germline V gene. This CDR3 spans 13 amino acids. The V gene lost 8 bases and the J gene lost 3 bases, with 11 bases spanning the gap. CDR3 sequence reads: CASRPDNYNEQFF. The CDR3 DNA is TGCGCCAGCCGACCTGACAACTACAATGAGCAGTTCTTC.

This clonotype has at least ten counts. CDR3 sequence reads: CASSFWTSGGDENEQFF. The CDR3 DNA reads TGCGCCAGCAGCTTCTGGACTAGCGGGGGGGACGAGAATGAGCAGTTCTTC. The gene calls are TRBV5-1 and TRBJ2-1; 15 bases align to TRBD2. Germline-derived CDR1 and CDR2 are SGHRS and YFSETQ. The length of the CDR3 is 17 residues. V lost 2 bases to trimming and J lost 7 bases; unmatched junction nucleotides: 7.

The V gene is TRBV18, the J gene TRBJ2-2; the D is unclear. The germline CDR1 and CDR2 sequences are KGHSH and LQKENI. This CDR3 is 15 amino acids long. Trimming pared 0 bases from V and 3 bases from J, leaving 8 bases between. The CDR3 bases are TGTGCCAGCTCACCACCGAGAAAGGACACCGGGGAGCTGTTTTTT. Translating gives CASSPPRKDTGELFF.

The chain links TRBV20-1 to TRBJ1-1; TRBD1 aligns across 7 bases. Germline-derived CDR1 and CDR2 are DFQATT and SNEGSKA (reference sequence). V was clipped by 5 bases and J by 0 bases; unmatched bases: 3. The CDR3 sequence is 13 residues long. CDR3 coding DNA: TGCAGTGCTTCGGGACAGATGAACACTGAAGCTTTCTTT. Amino acids: CSASGQMNTEAFF.

CDR3 sequence reads: CASSFSLGTGGQYF. DNA of the CDR3: TGTGCCAGCAGTTTTTCCCTTGGGACAGGAGGGCAGTACTTC. The V gene is TRBV12-3 or TRBV12-4, the J gene TRBJ2-7; 8 bases are a match to TRBD1. The ends lost 3 bases at V and 9 bases at J; junction bases unmatched: 10. This CDR3 has 14 amino acids.

This chain joins TRBV5-6 and TRBJ2-2; TRBD2 aligns across 12 bases. Germline assignment: CDR1 SGHDT and CDR2 YYEEEE. With V trimmed by 3 bases and J by 6 bases, 6 bases remained unmatched. CDR3 length: 16 amino acids. The CDR3 sequence is CASSSPSGGAAGELFF. CDR3 DNA: TGTGCCAGCAGCTCACCTAGCGGGGGGGCCGCCGGGGAGCTGTTTTTT.

In this sample, this clonotype turned up a few times. The chain is built from TRBV20-1 and TRBJ2-3; tentative D call: TRBD2 (6 bases). Trimming took off 7 bases at V and 2 bases at J, with 13 bases between the two ends. The CDR3 totals 13 residues. In germline, CDR1 is DFQATT, CDR2 SNEGSKA (reference sequence). In DNA, the CDR3 is TGCAGTGTAGGCGGGGTTGTCACAGATACGCAGTATTTT. Translated: CSVGGVVTDTQYF.

This clonotype was seen a handful of times. J is TRBJ2-7 and V is TRBV27; 12 bases align to TRBD2. CDR1 MNHEY and CDR2 SMNVEV come from the germline V gene (reference sequence). This CDR3 region has 15 residues. With V trimmed by 5 bases and J by 2 bases, 4 bases remained unmatched. This CDR3 reads CASSPTSGRPYEQYF. CDR3 DNA sequence: TGTGCCAGCAGTCCGACTAGCGGGAGACCCTACGAGCAGTACTTC.